These T cell receptor beta chains were read from a single sample in a study of blood T cell repertoires in COVID-19. Data came from immunoSEQ multiplex PCR; TCRdb stores just in-frame clones and leaves some out. Among a few hundred thousand clones listed, over 75% were seen once. Sample: peripheral blood. Receptor source: a woman in her fifties or sixties who had recovered from COVID-19. CDR3s include the opening cysteine and the closing phenylalanine or tryptophan. The order of the fields is D gene, clone size, V gene, J gene, CDR3 DNA, CDR3 protein. The D gene is left open where the match is weak. Clone size is shown for a subset of rows, as once, few, many or a class of expanded clone.

.	.	TRBV24-1	TRBJ2-1	TGTGCCACCAGTGATTCGTTGAGCTATGAGCAGTTCTTC	CATSDSLSYEQFF
.	.	TRBV7-7	TRBJ2-1	TGTGCCAGCAGCTTAGGTCGGGGAGGTTACAATGAGCAGTTCTTC	CASSLGRGGYNEQFF
.	.	TRBV27	TRBJ2-1	TGTGCCAGCAGTTCGACAATCGACAATGAGCAGTTCTTC	CASSSTIDNEQFF
TRBD2	.	TRBV18	TRBJ2-1	TGTGCCAGCTCACGGACTAGCGGGGGGGCCATGTACAATGAGCAGTTCTTC	CASSRTSGGAMYNEQFF
.	.	TRBV20-1	TRBJ1-2	TGCAGTGCTAGTTATACTTCTTGGGGGGGCTATGGCTACACCTTC	CSASYTSWGGYGYTF
.	.	TRBV19	TRBJ1-1	TGTGCCAGTAGTATCTCGACAGAGATGAACACTGAAGCTTTCTTT	CASSISTEMNTEAFF
.	.	TRBV29-1	TRBJ2-5	TGCAGCGTTGAAGTGGGGCGCCGCCAAGAGACCCAGTACTTC	CSVEVGRRQETQYF
TRBD2	.	TRBV7-6	TRBJ2-1	TGTGCCAGCAGCTTAGCGCCCCCGTTTTCATCAGCGGGGGGGGACAATGAGCAGTTCTTC	CASSLAPPFSSAGGDNEQFF
.	.	TRBV4-1	TRBJ2-1	TGCGCCAGCAGCCAAACAGGGTTCAGTGAGCAGTTCTTC	CASSQTGFSEQFF
TRBD2	once	TRBV7-2	TRBJ2-5	TGTGCCAGCAGCTTATGGGGCGGGGGGTCCCAAGAGACCCAGTACTTC	CASSLWGGGSQETQYF